The 29 T cell receptor beta chains below come from one sample, sequenced in a study of blood T cells in healthy people across ages. PCR was performed a second time for about 7 to 12 cycles using a sample-barcoded 5' primer and a J-beta primer mix. TCRdb processed the 5' RACE reads anew with MiXCR; each CDR3 protein has one entry. This sample yields about 970,000 distinct CDR3 sequences, of which 51% are seen a single time; about a fifth belongs to the top ten. Sequenced: blood. Source of these receptors: a woman aged 55-70 years in good health.

The V gene is TRBV10-3, the J gene TRBJ1-3, with a possible D match to TRBD1 (6 bases). Deletions cut 10 bases from V and 3 bases from J, with 25 bases between. Germline-derived CDR1 and CDR2 are ENHRY and SYGVKD. The CDR3 sequence is 17 residues long. The CDR3 is CAKKPGTIRENGNTIYF. The CDR3 DNA reads TGTGCCAAAAAGCCCGGGACAATTCGCGAAAATGGAAACACCATATATTTT.

This chain links TRBV5-1 with TRBJ2-1, with 11 nucleotides matching TRBD2. There are 17 residues in the CDR3. Per germline, CDR1 SGHRS and CDR2 YFSETQ. The ends lost 1 base at V and 3 bases at J; junction bases unmatched: 6. This CDR3 reads CASSLLPSGRSYNEQFF. The CDR3 nucleotides are TGCGCCAGCAGCTTGTTACCTAGCGGGAGGAGCTACAATGAGCAGTTCTTC.

The CDR3 is CASRPTAQPGKLFF. The CDR3 region has the DNA TGCGCCAGCAGACCAACGGCACAGCCGGGTAAACTGTTTTTT. This chain joins TRBV4-1 and TRBJ1-4, with D unresolved. V lost 6 bases and J 11 bases, leaving 19 bases between the germline ends. Germline V lookup: CDR1 MGHRA, CDR2 YSYEKL. The CDR3 extends over 14 amino acids.

The chain carries TRBV20-1 and TRBJ1-4; 8 bases agree with TRBD1. The V and J ends lost 1 base and 7 bases, in that order; junction bases with no gene match: 11. The CDR3 loop spans 16 amino acids. The germline CDR1 and CDR2 sequences are DFQATT and SNEGSKA (reference sequence). This chain's CDR3 is CSARGGVRGRSEKLFF. The CDR3 DNA follows: TGCAGTGCTAGAGGGGGTGTCAGGGGGCGGAGTGAAAAACTGTTTTTT.

In its sample, this clonotype was seen once. The chain carries TRBV18 and TRBJ2-3; tentative D call: TRBD2 (6 bases). Trimming pared 3 bases from V and 0 bases from J, leaving 22 bases between. The CDR3 consists of 19 residues. Germline CDR1 KGHSH, CDR2 LQKENI. This CDR3 reads CASSPWTKLGPSSTDTQYF. As DNA, the CDR3 is TGTGCCAGCTCACCGTGGACTAAACTCGGACCATCTAGCACAGATACGCAGTATTTT. The full variable domain, in which reference TRBV18 and TRBJ2-3 provide the parts outside the CDR3, is NAGVMQNPRHLVRRRGQEARLRCSPMKGHSHVYWYRQLPEEGLKFMVYLQKENIIDESGMPKERFSAEFPKEGPSILRIQQVVRGDSAAYFCASSPWTKLGPSSTDTQYFGPGTRLTVL.

The V gene is TRBV18, the J gene TRBJ2-5; a weak D match, TRBD2 (6 bases). The CDR3 spans 14 residues. The germline V gene encodes CDR1 KGHSH and CDR2 LQKENI. Trimming took off 2 bases at V and 7 bases at J, with 14 bases between the two ends. This CDR3 is CASSPAGLGGTQYF. CDR3 nucleotide sequence: TGTGCCAGCTCACCAGCCGGCTTGGGGGGGACCCAGTACTTC.

The CDR3 DNA follows: TGTGCCAGCTCTCGAACCGAGACAGGTTTCAATGAGCAGTTCTTC. Translated, it gives CASSRTETGFNEQFF. The chain links TRBV18 to TRBJ2-1, with D perhaps TRBD1 (6 bases). Trimming shortened V by 6 bases and J by 6 bases, and 18 bases separated the two germline ends. The CDR3 contains 15 residues. Per the germline V gene, CDR1 is KGHSH and CDR2 is LQKENI.

The genes are TRBV28 and TRBJ1-4; D is ambiguous. Germline assignment: CDR1 MDHEN and CDR2 SYDVKM. The CDR3 is 12 amino acids. Trimming removed 7 bases from V and 3 bases from J, with 6 bases in between. The CDR3 loop is CASTGANEKLFF. Written as DNA, the CDR3 is TGTGCCAGCACAGGAGCTAATGAAAAACTGTTTTTT.

This clonotype came up a few times. This chain joins TRBV7-9 and TRBJ2-3, with D uncertain. V lost 5 bases and J 4 bases, leaving 13 bases between the germline ends. The germline gives CDR1 SEHNR, CDR2 FQNEAQ (reference sequence). There are 14 residues in the CDR3. The CDR3 nucleotides are TGTGCCAGCAGCGCACTGGGTATCGCAGATACGCAGTATTTT. This sequence encodes CASSALGIADTQYF. Supplemented by reference TRBV7-9 and TRBJ2-3, the full variable domain reads DTGVSQNPRHKITKRGQNVTFRCDPISEHNRLYWYRQTLGQGPEFLTYFQNEAQLEKSRLLSDRFSAERPKGSFSTLEIQRTEQGDSAMYLCASSALGIADTQYFGPGTRLTVL.

The chain is built from TRBV29-1 and TRBJ2-5, with 10 bases identical to TRBD2. Trimming removed 5 bases from V and 2 bases from J; junction bases left unmatched: 5. The germline gives CDR1 SQVTM, CDR2 ANQGSEA. The CDR3 runs to 14 residues. CDR3 DNA: TGCAGCGTTTTAACTAGCGGGAATCAAGAGACCCAGTACTTC. It yields the protein CSVLTSGNQETQYF.

The chain has TRBV6-6 and TRBJ1-5; no clear D gene. The CDR3 contains 14 residues. CDR1 and CDR2 from the germline V gene are MNHNY and SVGAGI (reference sequence). Trimming took off 2 bases at V and 3 bases at J, with 8 bases between the two ends. CDR3 loop: CASSYGVLNQPQHF. The CDR3 nucleotides are TGTGCCAGCAGTTACGGGGTCCTCAATCAGCCCCAGCATTTT.

CDR3 sequence reads: CASSRLGQGAIHEQYF. CDR3 DNA: TGTGCCAGCAGCCGCTTGGGACAGGGGGCTATCCACGAGCAGTACTTC. The gene calls are TRBV7-9 and TRBJ2-7, with TRBD1 matching 12 bases. Germline loops: CDR1 SEHNR, CDR2 FQNEAQ (reference sequence). Losses at the gene ends were 5 bases for V and 5 bases for J; bases not matched to a gene: 10. CDR3 length equals 16 residues.

This chain links TRBV20-1 with TRBJ2-7, with D perhaps matching TRBD2 (7 bases). The germline V gene has CDR1 DFQATT and CDR2 SNEGSKA (reference sequence). The ends were cut back, 3 bases at V and 1 base at J, with 13 bases in the middle. CDR3 size: 14 residues. In DNA form, the CDR3 reads TGCAGTGCTAGGGGAGGGGGGGAATCCTACGAGCAGTACTTC. It specifies CSARGGGESYEQYF.

This clonotype was found many times. The chain uses TRBV12-3 or TRBV12-4 and TRBJ2-5; 8 nucleotides agree with TRBD2. V shed 2 bases and J 5 bases; nucleotides not matched to a gene: 7. The CDR3 is 15 amino acids. The DNA for the CDR3 is TGTGCCAGCAGTTTAAGAGCGGGAGTCGTGGAGACCCAGTACTTC. This translates into CASSLRAGVVETQYF.

This clonotype was seen more than once but under ten times. This chain links TRBV3-1 with TRBJ2-3; D is ambiguous. The CDR3 is 13 amino acids. From germline, CDR1 is LGHDT and CDR2 YNNKEL (reference sequence). The V and J ends lost 6 bases and 4 bases respectively, with 11 bases between them. CDR3 residues: CASSQKGPDTQYF. CDR3 nucleotides: TGTGCCAGCAGTCAAAAGGGTCCAGATACGCAGTATTTT.

V usage is TRBV3-1 and J usage is TRBJ2-7; weak D call: TRBD1 (5 bases). CDR3 length: 13 amino acids. CDR1 and CDR2 from the germline V gene are LGHDT and YNNKEL (reference sequence). V lost 5 bases and J lost 4, with 12 bases in between. The CDR3 DNA reads TGTGCCAGCAGCACCCACCAGGGTTACGAGCAGTACTTC. Translating it yields CASSTHQGYEQYF.

The chain uses TRBV20-1 and TRBJ1-5; 7 bases are shared with TRBD1. The length of the CDR3 is 16 residues. Trimming cost V 6 bases and J 0 bases; bases outside gene matches: 11. Germline V lookup: CDR1 DFQATT, CDR2 SNEGSKA (reference sequence). The CDR3 protein is CSAPGGGASSNQPQHF. The CDR3 bases are TGCAGTGCCCCAGGGGGGGGGGCGAGTAGCAATCAGCCCCAGCATTTT.

The chain joins TRBV6-2 or TRBV6-3 to TRBJ2-1; maybe TRBD1 (5 bases). Germline CDR1 and CDR2: MNHEY and SVGEGT. CDR3 length: 12 amino acids. Trimming removed 8 bases at V and 5 bases at J, with 10 bases between. CDR3 coding DNA: TGTGCCAGCGCCCCAGGGAACAATGAGCAGTTCTTC. Residues: CASAPGNNEQFF.

V gene TRBV20-1 combines with J gene TRBJ2-4; D is ambiguous. The V end was cut by 4 bases, the J end by 7 bases, with 14 bases between. The CDR3 runs 13 residues. Germline V gene sequence: CDR1 DFQATT, CDR2 SNEGSKA (reference sequence). The CDR3 spells CSAMAPTGNIQYF. Here the CDR3 DNA reads TGCAGTGCTATGGCCCCTACGGGTAACATTCAGTACTTC.

The V call is TRBV7-2, the J call TRBJ2-7; 8 bases line up with TRBD1. V lost 4 bases, J lost 2 bases, and 7 bases stayed unmatched. The V gene's germline CDR1 is SGHTA and CDR2 FQGNSA. The CDR3 contains 15 residues. The CDR3 sequence: CASSSRQGSTYEQYF. In nucleotides, the CDR3 is TGTGCCAGCAGCTCTAGACAGGGGAGCACCTACGAGCAGTACTTC.

This clonotype was counted a few times. V and J are TRBV29-1 and TRBJ2-4, with 8 bases that match TRBD2. Trimming removed 7 bases from V and 6 bases from J; junction bases left unmatched: 14. CDR3 length: 15 amino acids. The V gene's germline CDR1 is SQVTM and CDR2 ANQGSEA. CDR3 DNA sequence: TGCAGCGCTCGGGGGGGGTTGGGTGGCGGAAACATTCAGTACTTC. It translates to CSARGGLGGGNIQYF.

V and J are TRBV6-6 and TRBJ2-3; D is uncertain. This CDR3 region has 13 residues. The V end was cut by 6 bases, the J end by 6 bases, with 13 bases between. Germline V gene lookup returns CDR1 MNHNY and CDR2 SVGAGI (reference sequence). CDR3 amino acids: CASSPIGLDTQYF. As DNA, the CDR3 is TGTGCCAGCAGCCCAATTGGGCTGGATACGCAGTATTTT.

This clonotype has only a few counts. The chain uses TRBV20-1 and TRBJ2-5; TRBD2 matches at 8 bases. V dropped 5 bases and J dropped 5; count of bases not matched to a gene: 7. The CDR3 is 13 residues long. Germline V gene sequence: CDR1 DFQATT, CDR2 SNEGSKA (reference sequence). The CDR3 sequence: CSAVGRAGETQYF. In nucleotides, the CDR3 is TGCAGTGCTGTCGGGAGGGCCGGTGAGACCCAGTACTTC.

Ten or more counts support this clonotype. J is TRBJ2-1 and V is TRBV4-1, with D uncertain. Germline CDR1 and CDR2: MGHRA and YSYEKL. V gave up 1 base and J gave up 7 bases, with 14 bases separating them. This CDR3 has 15 residues. The DNA for the CDR3 is TGCGCCAGCAGCCAAGTAGGGCAGGCTTATAATGAGCAGTTCTTC. Amino acids: CASSQVGQAYNEQFF.

This clonotype was counted between two and nine times. The chain recombines TRBV29-1 with TRBJ2-3; D is perhaps TRBD1 (5 bases). The CDR3 spans 15 residues. V was shortened by 5 bases and J by 0 bases, with 15 bases between the two germline ends. Germline CDR1 reads SQVTM; CDR2 reads ANQGSEA. The CDR3 sequence is CSVTSERGSTDTQYF. CDR3 DNA: TGCAGCGTTACTTCGGAAAGGGGTAGCACAGATACGCAGTATTTT.

There are many counts of this clonotype. This chain links TRBV7-2 with TRBJ2-5; 11 positions agree with TRBD2. Germline V gene sequence: CDR1 SGHTA, CDR2 FQGNSA. V trimming: 7 bases; J trimming: 4 bases; junction bases outside the gene matches: 8. CDR3 length: 15 amino acids. This CDR3 reads CASTGTSGRLETQYF. The DNA for the CDR3 is TGTGCCAGCACAGGGACTAGCGGCCGGTTAGAGACCCAGTACTTC.

The chain recombines TRBV12-5 with TRBJ2-1; 8 bases align to TRBD1. The J call may not be correct, given that the DNA end is closer to TRBJ2-7. The CDR3 runs 15 residues. Germline CDR1 reads LGHNT; CDR2 reads FRNRAP. CDR3 protein: CASGRDRGGHNEQYF. CDR3 sequence (DNA): TGTGCTAGTGGCCGCGACAGGGGTGGGCACAATGAGCAGTACTTC.

This clonotype was picked up one time. This chain joins TRBV15 and TRBJ2-3; the D is unclear. The germline gives CDR1 LNHNV, CDR2 YYDKDF (reference sequence). The CDR3 contains 14 residues. V was clipped by 1 base and J by 6 bases, with 11 bases between them. CDR3 nucleotides: TGTGCCACCAGCAGAGGGGGTTCGCTGGATACGCAGTATTTT. It yields the protein CATSRGGSLDTQYF.

This clonotype was counted only a few times. V and J are TRBV2 and TRBJ2-3; 9 nucleotides match TRBD2. CDR1 and CDR2 (germline): SNHLY, FYNNEI. The CDR3 sequence is 13 residues long. V lost 11 bases and J lost 8; bases outside the gene matches: 11. The CDR3, as DNA: TGTGCCGGATCGGGACTAGCAAGGGGTACGCAGTATTTT. Translated: CAGSGLARGTQYF.